This T cell receptor beta chain was profiled in a study of cytomegalovirus exposure and HLA in healthy donors. Germline-derived CDR1 and CDR2 are SEHNR and FQNEAQ (reference sequence). The junction had 11 bases not matched to a gene; V was cut back by 5 bases and J by 6 bases. The CDR3 totals 15 residues. This clone was seen only once. The target antigen is unknown. Study outcomes and limitations: Earlier analysis yielded a pattern in which most TCR beta V segments were productive about 87% or about 30% of the time. Follow-up analysis later connected one missense variant in DCLRE1C with trimming of TCR beta V- and J-genes.

PCR amplification relied on 60 Vbeta primers (plus 13 Jbeta primers). Sequenced by immunoSEQ multiplex PCR; TCRdb stores in-frame clones only, minus some. The sample has about 94,000 clones; more than 75% are singletons. The chain carries TRBV7-9 and TRBJ2-7; 9 nucleotides align to TRBD2. This receptor was identified in a woman in her thirties or forties in good health and CMV-seronegative. Source material: PBMCs. The CDR3 region has the DNA TGTGCCAGCAGCCCAACCGGGACTAGCTTTGGCGAGCAGTACTTC. Amino acids: CASSPTGTSFGEQYF.